This passage covers 24 T cell receptor beta chains from one sample sequenced in a study of OX40 agonist ivuxolimab in advanced cancers. Method: immunoSEQ multiplex PCR; TCRdb's copy keeps in-frame clones and lacks some. This sample has about 81,000 clones, with around 83% found just once. This specimen consisted of CD4+ or CD8+ T cells sorted from blood, obtained in a trial of the OX40 agonist ivuxolimab. The receptors shown here come from an adult with an advanced solid tumor such as melanoma, head and neck, liver or kidney cancer.

The chain has TRBV4-1 and TRBJ2-1; D unclear. Germline-derived CDR1 and CDR2 are MGHRA and YSYEKL. Trimming shortened V by 1 base and J by 7 bases, and 14 bases separated the two germline ends. The CDR3 consists of 15 residues. The CDR3 region is CASSQGSEGRNEQFF. CDR3 bases: TGCGCCAGCAGCCAAGGATCAGAAGGGCGGAATGAGCAGTTCTTC.

This clone appeared once. The V call is TRBV18, the J call TRBJ2-5; D is unclear. The CDR3 sequence is 15 residues long. V was cut by 8 bases and J by 1 base, with 17 bases left in between. The germline CDR1 and CDR2 sequences are KGHSH and LQKENI. CDR3 sequence: CASQLSADVQETQYF. The CDR3 region has the DNA TGTGCCAGCCAACTCTCGGCGGATGTCCAAGAGACCCAGTACTTC.

The V gene is TRBV5-1, the J gene TRBJ2-6; D possibly uses TRBD1 or TRBD2 (5 bases each). The CDR3 extends over 13 amino acids. The germline V gene has CDR1 SGHRS and CDR2 YFSETQ. Trimming took 5 bases from V and 2 from J, leaving 5 bases between them. CDR3 nucleotide sequence: TGCGCCAGCAGGGGGGCTGGGGCCAACGTCCTGACTTTC. Encoded protein: CASRGAGANVLTF. The entire variable domain, with the rest obtained from reference TRBV5-1 and TRBJ2-6, is as follows: KAGVTQTPRYLIKTRGQQVTLSCSPISGHRSVSWYQQTPGQGLQFLFEYFSETQRNKGNFPGRFSGRQFSNSRSEMNVSTLELGDSALYLCASRGAGANVLTFGAGSRLTVL.

This chain joins TRBV6-5 and TRBJ1-4; D not resolved. Germline loops: CDR1 MNHEY, CDR2 SVGAGI. The CDR3 totals 13 residues. V lost 6 bases and J 8 bases, leaving 13 bases between the germline ends. In DNA, the CDR3 is TGTGCCAGCAGCCCCAGCCTAGTCGAAAAACTGTTTTTT. Protein: CASSPSLVEKLFF.

This chain links TRBV28 with TRBJ1-4; TRBD1 agrees at 9 bases. CDR3 length equals 16 residues. The trim removed 7 bases at V and 10 bases at J, leaving 16 bases unmatched. The germline V gene has CDR1 MDHEN and CDR2 SYDVKM. Here the CDR3 DNA reads TGTGCCAGCATCCATGGGACAGGGAGAGTAGTCGGAAAACTGTTTTTT. Translated, it gives CASIHGTGRVVGKLFF.

The V call is TRBV5-1, the J call TRBJ1-6, with D possibly matching TRBD1 (6 bases). There are 15 residues in the CDR3. V dropped 6 bases and J dropped 5 bases, with 15 bases sitting between them. From germline, CDR1 is SGHRS and CDR2 YFSETQ. The CDR3 DNA follows: TGCGCCAGCAAAATTCAGGACAGCGATAATTCACCCCTCCACTTT. Translated: CASKIQDSDNSPLHF.

The chain carries TRBV19 and TRBJ1-5; D is perhaps TRBD1 (6 bases). The V gene's germline CDR1 is LNHDA and CDR2 SQIVND (reference sequence). CDR3 length: 15 amino acids. The V gene lost 7 bases and the J gene lost 5 bases, with 18 bases spanning the gap. CDR3 in DNA: TGTGCCAGTACCCTTAGTGGGGGGGCGGATCAGCCCCAGCATTTT. Translation: CASTLSGGADQPQHF.

The rearrangement joins TRBV28 to TRBJ1-1; D remains unclear. V lost 11 bases to trimming and J lost 4 bases, with 14 bases between them. Germline V CDR1 and CDR2: MDHEN, SYDVKM. The CDR3 totals 12 residues. As DNA, the CDR3 is TGTGCCTCTTTTAGGGAGCCCACTGAAGCTTTCTTT. This gives the protein CASFREPTEAFF.

The rearrangement uses TRBV5-6 and TRBJ1-4, with a possible D match to TRBD1 (6 bases). V was pared by 3 bases and J by 5 bases, with 11 bases between. The CDR3 runs to 14 residues. CDR1 is SGHDT, CDR2 YYEEEE, per germline. The CDR3 sequence: CASSSPGVNEKLFF. The CDR3, as DNA: TGTGCCAGCAGCTCACCAGGGGTAAATGAAAAACTGTTTTTT.

This clone was detected only a few times. V is TRBV7-8 and J is TRBJ2-2, with 15 bases fitting TRBD2. The CDR3 spans 21 residues. The germline gives CDR1 SGHVS, CDR2 FQNEAQ. V dropped 2 bases and J dropped 3; count of bases not matched to a gene: 13. Here the CDR3 reads CASSLRRRTRTSGRDTGELFF. The CDR3 DNA is TGTGCCAGCAGCTTAAGAAGGAGGACAAGGACTAGCGGGAGGGACACCGGGGAGCTGTTTTTT.

Remarks on this clone: One junction end does not reproduce the germline sequence, and a read error may be involved. V and J are TRBV7-9 and TRBJ2-5; D perhaps matches TRBD2 (7 bases). Germline CDR1 is SEHNR and CDR2 is FQNEAQ (reference sequence). This CDR3 has 15 amino acids. The chain's CDR3 is CANSRDILQGGSQYF. CDR3 in DNA: TGTGCCAACAGCAGGGACATCCTCCAGGGAGGGAGCCAGTACTTC.

The chain's CDR3 is CASSVGGANYNEQFF. As DNA, the CDR3 is TGTGCCAGCAGCGTCGGGGGGGCCAACTACAATGAGCAGTTCTTC. This chain connects TRBV9 to TRBJ2-1; 8 nucleotides line up with TRBD2. The CDR3 is 15 amino acids. CDR1 and CDR2 from the germline V gene are SGDLS and YYNGEE. Trimming removed 2 bases from V and 3 bases from J; junction bases left unmatched: 4.

J is TRBJ1-5 and V is TRBV6-1; no firm D call. Germline assignment: CDR1 MNHNS and CDR2 SASEGT. The CDR3 is 14 amino acids. V lost 5 bases to trimming and J lost 1 base, with 9 bases between them. The CDR3, as DNA: TGTGCCAGCAGTCCTATTTACAGCAATCAGCCCCAGCATTTT. This codes for CASSPIYSNQPQHF.

The table lists this clone with many counts. The rearrangement uses TRBV7-9 and TRBJ1-1, with D uncertain. This CDR3 is 12 amino acids long. Germline V gene data show CDR1 as SEHNR and CDR2 as FQNEAQ (reference sequence). Trimming stripped 4 bases from V and 4 bases from J, with 7 bases between. The CDR3 nucleotides are TGTGCCAGCAGCTCAGAATCCACTGAAGCTTTCTTT. Translating it yields CASSSESTEAFF. The variable domain in full, completed from reference TRBV7-9 and TRBJ1-1, reads DTGVSQNPRHKITKRGQNVTFRCDPISEHNRLYWYRQTLGQGPEFLTYFQNEAQLEKSRLLSDRFSAERPKGSFSTLEIQRTEQGDSAMYLCASSSESTEAFFGQGTRLTVV.

The gene calls are TRBV12-5 and TRBJ2-3, with 11 bases matching TRBD2. V lost 6 bases, J lost 3 bases, and 5 bases stayed unmatched. The CDR3 extends over 15 amino acids. CDR1 is LGHNT and CDR2 is FRNRAP in the germline V gene. The DNA of the CDR3 is TGTGCTAGTGGCACCACTAGCGGGGGTACAGATACGCAGTATTTT. This translates into CASGTTSGGTDTQYF.

Remarks on this clone: Germline and junction disagree at one end, which may indicate a read error. Other nucleotide sequences from this sample produce the same CDR3. The chain links TRBV5-6 to TRBJ1-4, with 7 nucleotides matching TRBD1. Looked up from germline, CDR1 is SGHDT and CDR2 is YYEEEE. This CDR3 spans 18 amino acids. CDR3 DNA: TGTGCCAGCAGCTTGGACCCGGGACAGTGGGATCGAAATGAAAAGCTGTTTTTT. Its translation: CASSLDPGQWDRNEKLFF.

The chain couples TRBV20-1 to TRBJ1-2; no clear D. Germline values: CDR1 DFQATT, CDR2 SNEGSKA (reference sequence). The CDR3 spans 11 residues. Trimming pared 6 bases from V and 7 bases from J, leaving 12 bases between. For the CDR3, the DNA is TGCAGTGCCGTAGGAGTCTCTGGCTACACCTTC. Its translation is CSAVGVSGYTF.

The CDR3 sequence is CASSRTRQGNGYTF. Here the CDR3 DNA reads TGTGCCAGCAGTCGGACGAGACAGGGAAATGGCTACACCTTC. This sequence joins TRBV6-6 and TRBJ1-2, with 7 bases lining up with TRBD1. V trimming: 5 bases; J trimming: 6 bases; junction bases outside the gene matches: 9. Per germline, CDR1 MNHNY and CDR2 SVGAGI (reference sequence). CDR3 length: 14 amino acids.

The V and J genes are TRBV28 and TRBJ1-2; D not resolved. Trimming took off 6 bases at V and 8 bases at J, with 13 bases between the two ends. This CDR3 comprises 12 residues. CDR1 is MDHEN, CDR2 SYDVKM, per germline. The CDR3 DNA reads as TGTGCCAGCAGGTTGACGGATAGAGGCTACACCTTC. It translates to CASRLTDRGYTF.

The gene calls are TRBV4-1 and TRBJ2-5; D gene unclear. Germline V gene sequence: CDR1 MGHRA, CDR2 YSYEKL. V lost 1 base and J lost 7, with 22 bases in between. This CDR3 is 17 amino acids long. CDR3 sequence: CASSQVPPPLGIGTQYF. The CDR3 DNA reads as TGCGCCAGCAGCCAAGTTCCCCCACCCCTAGGAATTGGGACCCAGTACTTC.

The V call is TRBV11-2, the J call TRBJ2-7, with a possible D match to TRBD2 (6 bases). Germline CDR1 is SGHAT and CDR2 is FQNNGV. Trimming stripped 0 bases from V and 9 bases from J, with 9 bases between. The CDR3 runs 12 residues. The CDR3 coding sequence is TGTGCCAGCAGCTTAGAGGTGGGAGGGCAGTACTTC. This encodes CASSLEVGGQYF.

The chain links TRBV21-1 to TRBJ1-2; whether TRBD1, the table's D call, matches the DNA was not checked. TRBV21-1 is recorded as a pseudogene. CDR3 length: 18 amino acids. Written as DNA, the CDR3 is TGTGCCAGCAGCAAAGCTCGCAGGGCCCACAACCTCTTTATCGGCTACACCTTC. It translates to CASSKARRAHNLFIGYTF.

The chain uses TRBV5-1 and TRBJ1-4; D gene unclear. Per the germline V gene, CDR1 is SGHRS and CDR2 is YFSETQ. Trimming stripped 1 base from V and 8 bases from J, with 15 bases between. This CDR3 is built from 15 residues. The CDR3 nucleotides are TGCGCCAGCAGCTTGAGTGACCCTTGGAGGGAAAAACTGTTTTTT. Encoded protein: CASSLSDPWREKLFF.

V and J are TRBV12-5 and TRBJ2-3; 8 bases are a match to TRBD2. From germline, CDR1 is LGHNT and CDR2 FRNRAP. The CDR3 contains 13 residues. The trim removed 3 bases at V and 5 bases at J, leaving 1 base unmatched. CDR3 in DNA: TGTGCTAGTGGTTTAGCGGGAGTAGATACGCAGTATTTT. Protein sequence: CASGLAGVDTQYF.